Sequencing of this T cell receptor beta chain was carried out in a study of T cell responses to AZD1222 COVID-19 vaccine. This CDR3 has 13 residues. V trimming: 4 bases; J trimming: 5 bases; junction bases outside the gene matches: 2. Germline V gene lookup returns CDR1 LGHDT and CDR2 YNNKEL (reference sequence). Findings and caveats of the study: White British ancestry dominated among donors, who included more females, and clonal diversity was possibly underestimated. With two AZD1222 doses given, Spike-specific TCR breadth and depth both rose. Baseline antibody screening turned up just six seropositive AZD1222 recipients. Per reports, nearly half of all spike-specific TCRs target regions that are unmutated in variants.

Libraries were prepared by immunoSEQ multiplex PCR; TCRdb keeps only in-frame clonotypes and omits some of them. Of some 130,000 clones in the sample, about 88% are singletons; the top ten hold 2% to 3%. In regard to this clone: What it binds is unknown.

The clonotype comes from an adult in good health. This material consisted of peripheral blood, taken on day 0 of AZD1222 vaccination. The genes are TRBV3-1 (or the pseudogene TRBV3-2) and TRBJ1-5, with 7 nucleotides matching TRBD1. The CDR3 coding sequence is TGTGCCAGCAGCCTAGGGGGCGATCAGCCCCAGCATTTT. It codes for CASSLGGDQPQHF.